The next 29 T cell receptor beta chains were all read from a single sample in a study of regulatory T cells. The primer mix had 52 TRBV and 13 TRBJ primers. Here immunoSEQ multiplex PCR was the method, and the copy in TCRdb shows in-frame clones only, minus some. The sample yields some 17,000 clones, more than 85% seen once. The sequenced sample consisted of CD8+ T cells sorted from blood. These receptors all come from a person under 30 with CD3G deficiency.

V and J are TRBV9 and TRBJ2-6; D tentatively fits TRBD1 or TRBD2 (5 bases each). Germline V CDR1 and CDR2: SGDLS, YYNGEE. Trimming cost V 3 bases and J 4 bases, with 17 bases left between them. The CDR3 runs to 17 residues. The CDR3 is CASSGFTTGQGANVLTF. The CDR3 DNA sequence: TGTGCCAGCAGCGGATTCACAACGGGGCAGGGGGCCAACGTCCTGACTTTC. Filled out from reference TRBV9 and TRBJ2-6, the complete variable domain reads DSGVTQTPKHLITATGQRVTLRCSPRSGDLSVYWYQQSLDQGLQFLIQYYNGEERAKGNILERFSAQQFPDLHSELNLSSLELGDSALYFCASSGFTTGQGANVLTFGAGSRLTVL.

This CDR3 is CASGSGTGRTGELFF. The CDR3 DNA sequence: TGTGCTAGTGGTTCCGGGACAGGGAGAACCGGGGAGCTGTTTTTT. This chain links TRBV12-5 with TRBJ2-2, with 9 bases aligning to TRBD1. CDR1 and CDR2 from the germline V gene are LGHNT and FRNRAP. This CDR3 contains 15 residues. Unmatched junction bases numbered 5, after V lost 4 bases and J lost 5 bases.

This chain links TRBV28 with TRBJ2-5, with D tentatively TRBD1 or TRBD2 (5 bases each). Deletions cut 6 bases from V and 4 bases from J, with 18 bases between. The CDR3 spans 15 residues. Germline V gene data show CDR1 as MDHEN and CDR2 as SYDVKM. CDR3 loop: CASSSQGEIGETQYF. The CDR3 DNA follows: TGTGCCAGCAGCTCCCAGGGAGAGATTGGAGAGACCCAGTACTTC.

The chain carries TRBV5-1 and TRBJ2-2; TRBD1 matches at 9 bases. Trimming cost V 1 base and J 7 bases; bases outside gene matches: 5. Germline V gene sequence: CDR1 SGHRS, CDR2 YFSETQ. The CDR3 length is 15 residues. The CDR3 reads CASSLNRGQGGELFF. In DNA form, the CDR3 reads TGCGCCAGCAGCTTGAACAGGGGGCAGGGCGGGGAGCTGTTTTTT.

The CDR3 here is CASIGDALNTEAFF. The CDR3 region has the DNA TGTGCCAGCATCGGGGACGCTCTGAACACTGAAGCTTTCTTT. The rearrangement links TRBV2 to TRBJ1-1, with TRBD1 as a possible D gene (5 bases). Looked up from germline, CDR1 is SNHLY and CDR2 is FYNNEI. This CDR3 contains 14 residues. V was trimmed by 7 bases and J by 0 bases, leaving 12 bases between them.

The V call is TRBV5-6, the J call TRBJ1-6; 7 positions agree with TRBD1. The V segment lost 4 bases and the J segment 1 base; nucleotides outside the gene matches: 14. Per the germline V gene, CDR1 is SGHDT and CDR2 is YYEEEE. The CDR3 loop spans 19 amino acids. The CDR3 nucleotides are TGTGCCAGCAGCCCGACAGGGAAGGCGAGTGTTTCCTATAATTCACCCCTCCACTTT. As protein: CASSPTGKASVSYNSPLHF.

The rearrangement uses TRBV7-8 and TRBJ1-5; D call uncertain. The V end was cut by 5 bases, the J end by 0 bases, with 14 bases between. Germline V gives CDR1 SGHVS, CDR2 FQNEAQ. The CDR3 is made up of 16 amino acids. In nucleotides, the CDR3 is TGTGCCAGCAGCCCTACCCCGGCTTATAGCAATCAGCCCCAGCATTTT. Its translation: CASSPTPAYSNQPQHF. Full variable domain (remainder filled in from reference TRBV7-8 and TRBJ1-5): GAGVSQSPRYKVAKRGQDVALRCDPISGHVSLFWYQQALGQGPEFLTYFQNEAQLDKSGLPSDRFFAERPEGSVSTLKIQRTQQEDSAVYLCASSPTPAYSNQPQHFGDGTRLSIL.

The V call is TRBV4-1, the J call TRBJ2-7; D not resolved. The CDR3 consists of 11 residues. Per the germline V gene, CDR1 is MGHRA and CDR2 is YSYEKL. V was shortened by 0 bases and J by 6 bases, with 3 bases between the two germline ends. The CDR3 nucleotides are TGCGCCAGCAGCCAAGATTCCGAGCAGTACTTC. It specifies CASSQDSEQYF.

This clone was observed a single time. The chain carries TRBV7-2 and TRBJ1-6; D is unclear. Germline V gene lookup returns CDR1 SGHTA and CDR2 FQGNSA. The V end lost 2 bases, the J end lost 7 bases, and 3 bases lay between the germline ends. The CDR3 spans 12 residues. CDR3 residues: CASSLSNSPLHF. The DNA for the CDR3 is TGTGCCAGCAGCTTATCGAATTCACCCCTCCACTTT.

The chain combines TRBV2 with TRBJ1-2, with D tentatively TRBD1 (5 bases). Germline V CDR1 and CDR2: SNHLY, FYNNEI. V was shortened by 4 bases and J by 6 bases, with 9 bases between the two germline ends. This CDR3 comprises 12 residues. The CDR3 region has the DNA TGTGCCAGCAGTGTGACAGCGCATGGCTACACCTTC. This translates into CASSVTAHGYTF.

V is TRBV4-2 and J is TRBJ2-7, with D unresolved. With 3 bases removed from V and 4 bases from J, the gap between germline ends came to 10 bases. This CDR3 is 13 amino acids long. Germline CDR1 LGHNA, CDR2 YNFKEQ. The CDR3 nucleotides read TGTGCCAGCAGCCAGGGTTTAGTTTACGAGCAGTACTTC. Translation: CASSQGLVYEQYF.

This chain connects TRBV10-3 to TRBJ2-3, with 7 bases aligning to TRBD2. Germline assignment: CDR1 ENHRY and CDR2 SYGVKD. This CDR3 spans 16 amino acids. The trim removed 1 base at V and 2 bases at J, leaving 6 bases unmatched. The CDR3 sequence: CAISELERGLTDTQYF. CDR3 sequence (DNA): TGTGCCATCAGTGAGTTGGAGCGGGGACTCACAGATACGCAGTATTTT.

V usage is TRBV21-1 and J usage is TRBJ2-4; the DNA was not used to check the table's D call, TRBD1. TRBV21-1 is a recognized pseudogene. This CDR3 contains 15 residues. In nucleotides, the CDR3 is TGTGCCAGCAGCCCCCATCGGACAGGACTCCCTATTCAGTACTTC. Its protein is CASSPHRTGLPIQYF.

This clone appeared once. This chain joins TRBV11-2 and TRBJ2-7, with 7 bases identical to TRBD2. From germline, CDR1 is SGHAT and CDR2 FQNNGV. V gave up 5 bases and J gave up 1 base; unmatched junction bases: 8. This CDR3 spans 15 amino acids. CDR3 nucleotides: TGTGCCAGCAGCCCCATCAGCGGGGAATCCTACGAGCAGTACTTC. Its protein product is CASSPISGESYEQYF.

The J gene is TRBJ2-3, the V gene TRBV6-1, with D perhaps matching TRBD2 (6 bases). V was cut by 4 bases and J by 4 bases, with 15 bases left in between. Germline V gene lookup returns CDR1 MNHNS and CDR2 SASEGT. CDR3 size: 15 residues. The CDR3 DNA reads TGTGCCAGCAGTGGGAAGGGACTCCTAGCAGATACGCAGTATTTT. The encoded protein is CASSGKGLLADTQYF.

This chain uses TRBV6-1 with TRBJ2-3, with 7 bases that match TRBD1. The V gene end was trimmed by 6 bases and the J gene end by 3 bases; junction bases not matched to a gene: 9. Germline CDR1 reads MNHNS; CDR2 reads SASEGT. The CDR3 totals 15 residues. The CDR3 nucleotides are TGTGCCAGCAGCCTGACAGGGATTGTTACAGATACGCAGTATTTT. Its translation: CASSLTGIVTDTQYF.

This chain uses TRBV7-6 with TRBJ2-2, with D tentatively TRBD1 or TRBD2 (6 bases each). V gave up 3 bases and J gave up 2 bases, with 10 bases separating them. CDR1 and CDR2 from the germline V gene are SGHVS and FNYEAQ. CDR3 size: 15 residues. For the CDR3, the DNA is TGTGCCAGCAGCTTTCGGGGGCAAAACACCGGGGAGCTGTTTTTT. It encodes CASSFRGQNTGELFF.

The chain has TRBV6-1 and TRBJ2-5; possible D gene TRBD2, 6 bases. Trimming took 3 bases from V and 3 from J, leaving 11 bases between them. This CDR3 spans 14 amino acids. Germline V gene lookup returns CDR1 MNHNS and CDR2 SASEGT. CDR3 sequence: CASSDMRLEETQYF. The CDR3 DNA follows: TGTGCCAGCAGTGATATGCGACTAGAAGAGACCCAGTACTTC.

This sequence joins TRBV4-3 and TRBJ2-5, with D maybe TRBD1 (5 bases). Deletions cut 2 bases from V and 4 bases from J, with 20 bases between. The CDR3 length is 17 residues. Germline-derived CDR1 and CDR2 are LGHNA and YSLEER. The DNA of the CDR3 is TGCGCCAGCAGCCAACGTAGAGACAGCGATGAAGGAGAGACCCAGTACTTC. It specifies CASSQRRDSDEGETQYF.

The chain is built from TRBV11-2 and TRBJ2-7; 8 bases align to TRBD2. Germline V gives CDR1 SGHAT, CDR2 FQNNGV. V was pared by 1 base and J by 6 bases, with 2 bases of the junction left unmatched. The CDR3 loop spans 13 amino acids. The CDR3 DNA is TGTGCCAGCAGCTTAGCGGGGGGGCGCGAGCAGTACTTC. Its translation: CASSLAGGREQYF. Full variable domain (missing parts from reference TRBV11-2 and TRBJ2-7): EAGVAQSPRYKIIEKRQSVAFWCNPISGHATLYWYQQILGQGPKLLIQFQNNGVVDDSQLPKDRFSAERLKGVDSTLKIQPAKLEDSAVYLCASSLAGGREQYFGPGTRLTVT.

The chain combines TRBV27 with TRBJ1-2; 7 bases line up with TRBD1. CDR1 is MNHEY and CDR2 is SMNVEV in the germline V gene (reference sequence). Trimming took 4 bases from V and 6 from J; bases not matched to a gene: 8. The CDR3 spans 14 residues. This CDR3 reads CASSSTGWLDGYTF. The CDR3 DNA follows: TGTGCCAGCAGTTCGACAGGGTGGTTGGATGGCTACACCTTC.

J is TRBJ1-4 and V is TRBV27; maybe TRBD1 (6 bases). Trimming left V 2 bases short and J 13 bases short, with 8 bases between. The CDR3 is 11 residues long. Looked up from germline, CDR1 is MNHEY and CDR2 is SMNVEV (reference sequence). CDR3 coding DNA: TGTGCCAGCAGTTTAAACAGGGCACTGTTTTTT. It specifies CASSLNRALFF.

J is TRBJ1-1 and V is TRBV2; TRBD1 matches at 7 bases. Germline assignment: CDR1 SNHLY and CDR2 FYNNEI. The CDR3 consists of 15 residues. The J segment lost 4 bases and the V segment lost 2 bases, leaving 7 bases of the junction unmatched. The CDR3 reads CASSETGARSTEAFF. As DNA, the CDR3 is TGTGCCAGCAGTGAAACAGGGGCGAGGAGCACTGAAGCTTTCTTT.

This chain links TRBV6-5 with TRBJ2-3; no clear D gene. Trimming cost V 2 bases and J 5 bases, with 5 bases left between them. CDR3 length: 12 residues. The germline gives CDR1 MNHEY, CDR2 SVGAGI. The chain's CDR3 is CASSYNRDTQYF. The CDR3, as DNA: TGTGCCAGCAGTTACAACAGAGATACGCAGTATTTT.

This sequence joins TRBV7-8 and TRBJ1-2, with 7 bases that match TRBD1. From germline, CDR1 is SGHVS and CDR2 FQNEAQ. Trimming at V came to 4 bases and at J to 4 bases, leaving 6 bases not matched to a gene. The CDR3 is made up of 14 amino acids. The CDR3 region is CASSYGGQLYGYTF. The CDR3 DNA is TGTGCCAGCAGCTACGGGGGACAGCTCTATGGCTACACCTTC. The full variable domain, in which reference TRBV7-8 and TRBJ1-2 provide the parts outside the CDR3, is GAGVSQSPRYKVAKRGQDVALRCDPISGHVSLFWYQQALGQGPEFLTYFQNEAQLDKSGLPSDRFFAERPEGSVSTLKIQRTQQEDSAVYLCASSYGGQLYGYTFGSGTRLTVV.

This chain connects TRBV27 to TRBJ2-7; D might be TRBD1 (5 bases). Germline V gives CDR1 MNHEY, CDR2 SMNVEV (reference sequence). This CDR3 region has 13 residues. V was pared by 2 bases and J by 5 bases, with 10 bases between. The CDR3 DNA reads as TGTGCCAGCAGTTTAGGGCAGGGTAACGAGCAGTACTTC. Protein sequence: CASSLGQGNEQYF.

The chain uses TRBV7-3 and TRBJ2-2; TRBD1 or TRBD2 may be the D gene (5 bases each). This CDR3 is 14 amino acids long. The V and J ends lost 4 bases and 3 bases respectively, with 9 bases between them. Germline CDR1 is SGHTA and CDR2 is FQGTGA. The DNA of the CDR3 is TGTGCCAGCAGCTCGGGACCGTACACCGGGGAGCTGTTTTTT. Amino acid sequence: CASSSGPYTGELFF.

The genes are TRBV28 and TRBJ1-5, with D unresolved. Germline values: CDR1 MDHEN, CDR2 SYDVKM. This CDR3 has 19 residues. Between the trimmed V and J ends, which lost 6 bases and 3 bases, there was a span of 27 bases. Here the CDR3 DNA reads TGTGCCAGCAGCCCCAGAGGAGGGAACATATTTTTCTCCAATCAGCCCCAGCATTTT. This translates into CASSPRGGNIFFSNQPQHF.

This rearrangement joins TRBV6-6 to TRBJ1-5; 7 bases align to TRBD1. The CDR3 is 14 amino acids. V lost 6 bases to trimming and J lost 3 bases; unmatched junction nucleotides: 5. Germline lookup yields CDR1 MNHNY and CDR2 SVGAGI (reference sequence). CDR3 region: CASRQGQLNQPQHF. DNA for the CDR3: TGTGCCAGCAGGCAGGGACAGCTCAATCAGCCCCAGCATTTT.